The clone carrying this TCR beta chain was seen at least ten times. Its target is not known. RNA transcripts were the source from which TCR beta CDR3 regions were amplified. In the first round, RT-PCR was carried out with HTBI primers, and a multiplex PCR formed the second round. Using its own MiXCR run on the multiplex PCR reads, TCRdb lists one record per CDR3 protein. The profile covers about 380,000 distinct CDR3 sequences, with 15% appearing a single time and 7% taken by the ten largest. V was cut by 4 bases and J by 7 bases, with 11 bases left in between. CDR3 length: 12 amino acids. CDR1 LGHNA and CDR2 YNFKEQ come from the germline V gene. This entry comes from a study of Graves' ophthalmopathy and Graves' hyperthyroidism. General study results and limits: Ophthalmopathy progression predictions by the model showed roughly 75% specificity and about 68% sensitivity.

Material for sequencing was peripheral blood. J is TRBJ2-7 and V is TRBV4-2; D perhaps matches TRBD1 (6 bases). The receptor comes from a woman aged 18-30 years with stable Graves' hyperthyroidism. In DNA, the CDR3 is TGTGCCAGCAGCCTAACAGACAGGGAGCAGTACTTC. Its protein product is CASSLTDREQYF.